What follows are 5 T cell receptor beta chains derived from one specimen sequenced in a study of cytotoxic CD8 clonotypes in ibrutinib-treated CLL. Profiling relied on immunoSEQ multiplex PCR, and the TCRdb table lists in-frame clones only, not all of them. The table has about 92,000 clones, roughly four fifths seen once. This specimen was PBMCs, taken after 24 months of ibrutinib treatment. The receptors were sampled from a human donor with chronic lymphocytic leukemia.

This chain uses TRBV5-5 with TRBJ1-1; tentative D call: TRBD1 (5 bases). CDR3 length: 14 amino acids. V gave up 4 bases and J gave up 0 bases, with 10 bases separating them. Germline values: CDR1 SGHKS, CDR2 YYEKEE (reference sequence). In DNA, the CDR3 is TGTGCCAGCAGCCCCGGGACTGTGAACACTGAAGCTTTCTTT. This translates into CASSPGTVNTEAFF.

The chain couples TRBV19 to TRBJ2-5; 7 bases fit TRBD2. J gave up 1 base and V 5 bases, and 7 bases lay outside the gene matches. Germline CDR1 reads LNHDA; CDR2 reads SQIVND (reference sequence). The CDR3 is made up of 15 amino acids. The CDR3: CASSGRLAIQETQYF. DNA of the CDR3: TGTGCCAGTAGTGGCAGACTAGCTATCCAAGAGACCCAGTACTTC.

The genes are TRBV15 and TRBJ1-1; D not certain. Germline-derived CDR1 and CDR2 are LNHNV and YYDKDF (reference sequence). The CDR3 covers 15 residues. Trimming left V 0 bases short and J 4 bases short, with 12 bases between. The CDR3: CATSRDLQDPTEAFF. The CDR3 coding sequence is TGTGCCACCAGCAGAGATCTCCAGGACCCCACTGAAGCTTTCTTT.

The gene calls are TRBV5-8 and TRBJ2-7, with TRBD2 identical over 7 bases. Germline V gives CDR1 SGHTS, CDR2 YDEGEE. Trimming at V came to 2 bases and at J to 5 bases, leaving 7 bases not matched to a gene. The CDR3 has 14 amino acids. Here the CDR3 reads CASSFGGGMNEQYF. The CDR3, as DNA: TGTGCCAGCAGCTTTGGGGGAGGGATGAACGAGCAGTACTTC. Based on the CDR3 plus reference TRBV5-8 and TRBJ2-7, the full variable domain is EAGVTQSPTHLIKTRGQQATLRCSPISGHTSVYWYQQALGLGLQFLLWYDEGEERNRGNFPPRFSGRQFPNYSSELNVNALELEDSALYLCASSFGGGMNEQYFGPGTRLTVT.

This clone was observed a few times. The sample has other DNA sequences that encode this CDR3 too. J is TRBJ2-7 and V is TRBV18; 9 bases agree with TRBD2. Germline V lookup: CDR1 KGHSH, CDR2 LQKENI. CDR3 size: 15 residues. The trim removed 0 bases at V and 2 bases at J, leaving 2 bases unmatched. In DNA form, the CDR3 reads TGTGCCAGCTCACCACCGGGACTAGCCGCCTACGAGCAGTACTTC. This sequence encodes CASSPPGLAAYEQYF.